The T cell receptor (beta chain) described here comes from a study of shared clonotypes between healthy human individuals. Turning to the study itself: The plates for each donor numbered three CD4 naive, three CD4 memory, two CD8 naive and one CD8 memory.

Comments on this clone: Its antigen is currently unknown.

Germline V gives CDR1 SGHTA, CDR2 FQGNSA. The length of the CDR3 is 15 residues. The V gene lost 4 bases and the J gene lost 0 bases, with 10 bases spanning the gap. Whole-study findings and limits: Naive subsets generally had larger estimated richness than memory subsets.

Replicate sorted-subset PCRs were loaded with around 200 ng DNA, 31,000 or so T cell genomes. Some clones are missing from TCRdb's copy, which holds only in-frame ones; the method was immunoSEQ multiplex PCR. The sample holds over 1.5 million clones, 95% to 99% seen once. The chain joins TRBV7-2 to TRBJ1-5; D ambiguous. The sequence derives from a man aged 25-40 years in good health. The sequenced material came from naive CD4+ T cells sorted from blood. The subset was: CD45RA+ positively selected. The CDR3 protein is CASSSAGYSNQPQHF. The CDR3 bases are TGTGCCAGCAGCTCCGCGGGTTATAGCAATCAGCCCCAGCATTTT.